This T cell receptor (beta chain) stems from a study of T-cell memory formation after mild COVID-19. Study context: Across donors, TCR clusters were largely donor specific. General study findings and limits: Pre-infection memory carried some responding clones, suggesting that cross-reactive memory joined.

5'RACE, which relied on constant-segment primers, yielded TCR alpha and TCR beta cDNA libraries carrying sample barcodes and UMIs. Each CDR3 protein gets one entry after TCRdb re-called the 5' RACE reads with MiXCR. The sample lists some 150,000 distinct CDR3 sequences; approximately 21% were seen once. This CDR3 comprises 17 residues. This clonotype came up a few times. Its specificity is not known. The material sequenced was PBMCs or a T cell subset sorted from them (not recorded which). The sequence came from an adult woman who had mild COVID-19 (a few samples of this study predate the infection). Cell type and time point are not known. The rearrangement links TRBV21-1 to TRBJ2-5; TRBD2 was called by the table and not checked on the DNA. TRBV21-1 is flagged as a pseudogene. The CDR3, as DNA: TGTGCCAGCAGCAAACCATCCCGACTAGCGGCGGAAGAGACCCAGTACTTC. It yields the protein CASSKPSRLAAEETQYF.